A single sample is the source of the 21 T cell receptor beta chains below, sequenced in a study of post-analysis software for immune sequencing data. The TCR beta cDNA libraries carried unique molecular identifiers. TCRdb recomputed calls from the PCR reads with MiXCR, one row per CDR3 protein. This table has roughly 160,000 distinct CDR3 sequences, approximately 35% appearing once. The sequences come from blood, collected after autologous hematopoietic stem cell transplantation. These receptors all come from a girl aged 5 to 17 with multiple sclerosis.

The rearrangement joins TRBV28 to TRBJ2-7; D perhaps matches TRBD1 (5 bases). CDR3 size: 14 residues. CDR1 is MDHEN and CDR2 is SYDVKM in the germline V gene. The V and J ends lost 3 bases and 2 bases respectively, with 11 bases between them. The CDR3 loop reads CASSFRGRAYEQYF. Written as DNA, the CDR3 is TGTGCCAGCAGTTTTAGGGGCAGGGCCTACGAGCAGTACTTC.

This clonotype was recorded a few times. This rearrangement joins TRBV29-1 to TRBJ2-7; TRBD2 matches at 9 bases. With 5 bases clipped from V and 3 bases from J, the junction kept 8 bases outside the gene matches. The CDR3 loop spans 14 amino acids. The germline V gene has CDR1 SQVTM and CDR2 ANQGSEA. CDR3 sequence reads: CSVQAPAGGYEQYF. CDR3 nucleotide sequence: TGCAGCGTTCAAGCCCCAGCGGGAGGCTACGAGCAGTACTTC.

The sample holds many counts of this clonotype. The V gene is TRBV7-2, the J gene TRBJ2-5; no clear D. The length of the CDR3 is 13 residues. Germline CDR1 and CDR2: SGHTA and FQGNSA. V gave up 1 base and J gave up 2 bases, with 5 bases separating them. CDR3 DNA: TGTGCCAGCAGCTTAGTCATTCAAGAGACCCAGTACTTC. As protein: CASSLVIQETQYF.

The chain has TRBV27 and TRBJ1-1; D is ambiguous. There are 13 residues in the CDR3. CDR1 MNHEY and CDR2 SMNVEV come from the germline V gene (reference sequence). The V end was cut by 3 bases, the J end by 2 bases, with 7 bases between. CDR3 region: CASSFLSNTEAFF. The CDR3 DNA is TGTGCCAGCAGTTTCCTCAGTAACACTGAAGCTTTCTTT.

There are a few counts of this clonotype. The V gene is TRBV11-1, the J gene TRBJ2-5; 13 nucleotides align to TRBD2. CDR3 size: 18 residues. The V segment lost 5 bases and the J segment 0 bases; nucleotides outside the gene matches: 9. The germline V gene has CDR1 SGHAT and CDR2 FQDESV (reference sequence). In DNA, the CDR3 is TGTGCCAGCAGCATACGGACTAGCGGGAGCCCACACCAAGAGACCCAGTACTTC. Amino acids: CASSIRTSGSPHQETQYF.

The V call is TRBV7-3, the J call TRBJ2-1, with 9 nucleotides matching TRBD2. This CDR3 contains 16 residues. After removal of 5 bases from V and 4 bases from J, the junction contained 9 bases not matched to a gene. CDR1 and CDR2 from the germline V gene are SGHTA and FQGTGA. The CDR3 is CASSPRAGGPYNEQFF. The CDR3 coding sequence is TGTGCCAGCAGCCCCCGGGCGGGAGGGCCTTACAATGAGCAGTTCTTC.

This rearrangement joins TRBV11-3 to TRBJ2-3, with a weak D call TRBD2 (5 bases). The CDR3 contains 12 residues. Germline V gene sequence: CDR1 SGHNT, CDR2 YENEEA. Trimming removed 8 bases at V and 2 bases at J, with 8 bases between. The DNA for the CDR3 is TGTGCCAGCGGGAGTCACACAGATACGCAGTATTTT. It encodes CASGSHTDTQYF.

About this clonotype: The junction and the germline gene differ at one end; a read error may be behind it. The V and J genes are TRBV7-9 and TRBJ1-2; 8 positions match TRBD1. CDR3 size: 16 residues. Germline V gives CDR1 SEHNR, CDR2 FQNEAQ (reference sequence). The CDR3 DNA is TGTGCCAGCAGCTCCCACGACATACAGGGGGTGAGGGCTGAAGCTTTC. It yields the protein CASSSHDIQGVRAEAF.

This chain connects TRBV20-1 to TRBJ2-5; 13 nucleotides align to TRBD2. Judging by the DNA end, TRBJ2-7 fits better; the J call may be wrong. The CDR3 is made up of 16 amino acids. Germline V lookup: CDR1 DFQATT, CDR2 SNEGSKA (reference sequence). CDR3 amino acids: CSARDLVGLAGAEQYF. For the CDR3, the DNA is TGCAGTGCTAGAGATCTCGTAGGACTAGCGGGAGCCGAGCAGTACTTC.

This clonotype showed up just a few times. A read error may account for a junction end that differs from germline. This chain uses TRBV10-3 with TRBJ2-7, with 9 bases that match TRBD2. Germline V gene lookup returns CDR1 ENHRY and CDR2 SYGVKD. This CDR3 has 14 residues. This CDR3 is CAVSELAGRDEQYF. The CDR3 nucleotides are TGTGCCGTCAGTGAGCTAGCGGGAAGGGACGAGCAGTACTTC.

V gene TRBV6-2 or TRBV6-3 combines with J gene TRBJ2-5; 10 bases map to TRBD1. Losses at the gene ends were 7 bases for V and 4 bases for J; bases not matched to a gene: 6. Germline V CDR1 and CDR2: MNHEY, SVGEGT. The CDR3 is 14 residues long. The CDR3, as DNA: TGTGCCAGCACCTACCGGACAGGGGGAGAGACCCAGTACTTC. It codes for CASTYRTGGETQYF.

This clonotype was recorded a few times. The rearrangement links TRBV24-1 to TRBJ1-2; perhaps TRBD1 as D (6 bases). The CDR3 is made up of 12 amino acids. V lost 5 bases, J lost 8 bases, and 11 bases lay in between. CDR1 and CDR2 from the germline V gene are KGHDR and SFDVKD. This CDR3 reads CATSALGAGYTF. The CDR3, as DNA: TGTGCCACCAGTGCCTTGGGGGCAGGCTACACCTTC.

Here the CDR3 DNA reads TGTGCCAGCAGCTTAGTCTTCTTCGCGGCGGGAGGGACAGATACGCAGTATTTT. Protein product: CASSLVFFAAGGTDTQYF. J is TRBJ2-3 and V is TRBV7-8, with 9 bases fitting TRBD2. The germline V gene encodes CDR1 SGHVS and CDR2 FQNEAQ. V was pared by 1 base and J by 3 bases, with 11 bases of the junction left unmatched. The CDR3 extends over 18 amino acids.

This chain uses TRBV20-1 with TRBJ2-1, with 8 bases identical to TRBD2. V dropped 3 bases and J dropped 7; count of bases not matched to a gene: 14. The CDR3 contains 16 residues. The germline V gene has CDR1 DFQATT and CDR2 SNEGSKA (reference sequence). CDR3 DNA: TGCAGTGCTAGTTCGGCCGTAGCGGGGCCCCGGAATGAGCAGTTCTTC. Its protein is CSASSAVAGPRNEQFF.

The chain combines TRBV4-1 with TRBJ1-1; D is unclear. V gave up 0 bases and J gave up 1 base, with 12 bases separating them. This CDR3 region has 16 residues. Germline-derived CDR1 and CDR2 are MGHRA and YSYEKL. CDR3 protein: CASSQDPGSRNTEAFF. As DNA, the CDR3 is TGCGCCAGCAGCCAAGATCCGGGCAGTCGGAACACTGAAGCTTTCTTT.

Ten or more counts support this clonotype. The chain links TRBV7-3 to TRBJ2-3; D unresolved. The ends were cut back, 5 bases at V and 3 bases at J, with 15 bases in the middle. Germline CDR1 SGHTA, CDR2 FQGTGA. The CDR3 contains 15 residues. The CDR3 coding sequence is TGTGCCAGCAGCCCGCATCCGGGCGAGACAGATACGCAGTATTTT. It translates to CASSPHPGETDTQYF.

This clonotype was counted between two and nine times. The rearrangement uses TRBV10-3 and TRBJ2-7; tentative D call: TRBD1 (6 bases). The CDR3 totals 13 residues. The germline V gene has CDR1 ENHRY and CDR2 SYGVKD. V was trimmed by 9 bases and J by 0 bases, leaving 12 bases between them. The CDR3, as DNA: TGTGCCATAAGGACAGACACCTCCTACGAGCAGTACTTC. This codes for CAIRTDTSYEQYF.

Only one count was recorded for this clonotype. The genes are TRBV10-3 and TRBJ2-7; TRBD2 matches at 12 bases. V was pared by 2 bases and J by 7 bases, with 18 bases of the junction left unmatched. This CDR3 spans 19 amino acids. In germline, CDR1 is ENHRY, CDR2 SYGVKD. The CDR3 sequence is CAISEVTSGRFPRYNEQYF. The DNA of the CDR3 is TGTGCCATCAGTGAGGTTACTAGCGGGAGGTTCCCTCGCTACAATGAGCAGTACTTC.

The chain uses TRBV20-1 and TRBJ1-2; 8 nucleotides align to TRBD1. The CDR3 is 13 amino acids. Germline CDR1 is DFQATT and CDR2 is SNEGSKA (reference sequence). The V segment lost 6 bases and the J segment 4 bases; nucleotides outside the gene matches: 7. This CDR3 is CSAIRGQGYGYTF. CDR3 DNA: TGCAGTGCGATCAGGGGGCAGGGCTATGGCTACACCTTC.

The V call is TRBV3-1, the J call TRBJ2-7; 8 bases fit TRBD1. This CDR3 contains 18 residues. Unmatched junction bases numbered 13, after V lost 1 base and J lost 2 bases. Per germline, CDR1 LGHDT and CDR2 YNNKEL (reference sequence). For the CDR3, the DNA is TGTGCCAGCAGCCAAGGGCGGACAGGGTTCGGAGGGACCTACGAGCAGTACTTC. Amino acids: CASSQGRTGFGGTYEQYF.

At least ten counts were recorded for this clonotype. The chain employs TRBV20-1 and TRBJ2-1; 9 bases map to TRBD2. The germline gives CDR1 DFQATT, CDR2 SNEGSKA (reference sequence). This CDR3 has 16 residues. The J segment lost 8 bases and the V segment lost 3 bases, leaving 14 bases of the junction unmatched. CDR3 protein: CSARGKSGRKSDEQFF. The CDR3 bases are TGCAGTGCTAGGGGTAAAAGCGGGAGGAAGAGCGATGAGCAGTTCTTC.